These 32 T cell receptor beta chains originate from one sample sequenced in a study of blood T cells in healthy people across ages. A sample-barcoded 5' primer and a J-beta primer mix were used in a second PCR of about 6 to 11 cycles. TCRdb re-called the 5' RACE reads with MiXCR, one entry per CDR3 protein. The repertoire holds approximately 830,000 distinct CDR3 sequences, with around 62% as singletons. The sample was blood. These receptors all come from a man aged 30 to 39 in good health.

The chain uses TRBV3-1 and TRBJ2-6; tentatively, D is TRBD1 (6 bases). Germline V gene sequence: CDR1 LGHDT, CDR2 YNNKEL (reference sequence). This CDR3 spans 15 amino acids. V lost 5 bases and J lost 9, with 17 bases in between. The DNA for the CDR3 is TGTGCCAGCAGCACCCGACAGGTTGGAGGCAACGTCCTGACTTTC. Amino acid sequence: CASSTRQVGGNVLTF.

In its sample, this clonotype was seen many times. The chain has TRBV7-9 and TRBJ2-5, with no clear D. CDR1 and CDR2 from the germline V gene are SEHNR and FQNEAQ (reference sequence). This CDR3 contains 13 residues. V was shortened by 0 bases and J by 5 bases, with 7 bases between the two germline ends. The CDR3 sequence: CASSLALGETQYF. The CDR3 DNA follows: TGTGCCAGCAGCTTAGCCCTCGGGGAGACCCAGTACTTC. The full variable domain, rest sourced from reference TRBV7-9 and TRBJ2-5, is DTGVSQNPRHKITKRGQNVTFRCDPISEHNRLYWYRQTLGQGPEFLTYFQNEAQLEKSRLLSDRFSAERPKGSFSTLEIQRTEQGDSAMYLCASSLALGETQYFGPGTRLLVL.

The CDR3 is CASSFPGQGNEQFF. The CDR3, as DNA: TGTGCCAGCAGTTTTCCGGGACAGGGGAATGAGCAGTTCTTC. The V gene is TRBV28, the J gene TRBJ2-1, with TRBD1 matching 10 bases. This CDR3 has 14 amino acids. Germline trimming cut 3 bases from V and 7 bases from J; bases unmatched to any gene: 3. The germline V gene encodes CDR1 MDHEN and CDR2 SYDVKM.

The sample holds a few counts of this clonotype. This chain uses TRBV28 with TRBJ2-3; D gene unclear. CDR3 length equals 12 residues. Germline lookup yields CDR1 MDHEN and CDR2 SYDVKM. V lost 4 bases and J 6 bases, leaving 8 bases between the germline ends. For the CDR3, the DNA is TGTGCCAGCAGTTCCGCCCTGGATACGCAGTATTTT. Translating gives CASSSALDTQYF. Complete variable domain (other parts from reference TRBV28 and TRBJ2-3): DVKVTQSSRYLVKRTGEKVFLECVQDMDHENMFWYRQDPGLGLRLIYFSYDVKMKEKGDIPEGYSVSREKKERFSLILESASTNQTSMYLCASSSALDTQYFGPGTRLTVL.

This clonotype was observed a handful of times. The chain carries TRBV18 and TRBJ1-2, with 8 positions matching TRBD1. The CDR3 contains 13 residues. The V and J ends lost 4 bases and 4 bases, in that order; junction bases with no gene match: 2. In germline, CDR1 is KGHSH, CDR2 LQKENI. The CDR3 reads CASSRQGSYGYTF. For the CDR3, the DNA is TGTGCCAGCTCACGACAGGGGAGCTATGGCTACACCTTC.

The chain combines TRBV4-3 with TRBJ1-2, with TRBD1 matching over 11 bases. CDR1 is LGHNA, CDR2 YSLEER, per germline. This CDR3 has 15 amino acids. After removal of 2 bases from V and 8 bases from J, the junction contained 7 bases not matched to a gene. CDR3 in amino acids: CASSQTWTGGGGYTF. In nucleotides, the CDR3 is TGCGCCAGCAGCCAAACCTGGACAGGGGGCGGCGGCTACACCTTC.

J is TRBJ2-3 and V is TRBV29-1, with 8 bases matching TRBD2. This CDR3 has 13 amino acids. V was clipped by 3 bases and J by 2 bases; unmatched bases: 1. CDR1 and CDR2 (germline): SQVTM, ANQGSEA. The CDR3 sequence is CSVDGGDTDTQYF. For the CDR3, the DNA is TGCAGCGTTGACGGGGGGGACACAGATACGCAGTATTTT.

This clonotype was seen only once. The chain combines TRBV21-1 with TRBJ1-1; the table names TRBD1, a call not compared with the DNA. TRBV21-1 is flagged as a pseudogene. The CDR3 is 14 residues long. The CDR3 loop reads CASSKGSPVDEAFF. The CDR3 coding sequence is TGTGCCAGCAGCAAAGGGTCGCCTGTCGACGAAGCTTTCTTT.

The chain is built from TRBV6-5 and TRBJ1-1; D is ambiguous. Germline lookup yields CDR1 MNHEY and CDR2 SVGAGI. CDR3 length: 15 amino acids. V was cut by 2 bases and J by 1 base, with 11 bases left in between. This CDR3 is CASSYIGYPNTEAFF. CDR3 sequence (DNA): TGTGCCAGCAGTTACATCGGTTACCCGAACACTGAAGCTTTCTTT.

The J gene is TRBJ2-7, the V gene TRBV20-1; D may match TRBD1 or TRBD2 (6 bases each). V lost 0 bases to trimming and J lost 4 bases, with 16 bases between them. Germline values: CDR1 DFQATT, CDR2 SNEGSKA (reference sequence). The CDR3 consists of 15 residues. The DNA for the CDR3 is TGCAGTGCTAGAGATAAAGGGGGGCGAGAATACGAGCAGTACTTC. It specifies CSARDKGGREYEQYF.

The J gene is TRBJ2-1, the V gene TRBV9, with D perhaps TRBD2 (6 bases). V dropped 3 bases and J dropped 6 bases, with 19 bases sitting between them. CDR1 SGDLS and CDR2 YYNGEE come from the germline V gene. The CDR3 contains 16 residues. This CDR3 reads CASSARRVLSGNEQFF. As DNA, the CDR3 is TGTGCCAGCAGCGCGAGGAGGGTTTTGAGTGGCAATGAGCAGTTCTTC.

The chain couples TRBV9 to TRBJ2-3; 9 bases align to TRBD2. V was pared by 0 bases and J by 4 bases, with 9 bases of the junction left unmatched. Looked up from germline, CDR1 is SGDLS and CDR2 is YYNGEE. The CDR3 extends over 17 amino acids. CDR3 bases: TGTGCCAGCAGCGTAGTCGTTTTAGCGGGGGCGGCAGATACGCAGTATTTT. Amino acids: CASSVVVLAGAADTQYF.

CDR3 in amino acids: CASSTTGLAGGWGEQFF. The CDR3 coding sequence is TGTGCCAGCAGTACTACGGGACTAGCGGGAGGGTGGGGTGAGCAGTTCTTC. The V and J genes are TRBV27 and TRBJ2-1, with 16 positions matching TRBD2. The CDR3 is 17 residues long. V shed 5 bases, J shed 9 bases, and the junction held 10 bases outside the gene matches. Germline values: CDR1 MNHEY, CDR2 SMNVEV (reference sequence).

The chain recombines TRBV3-1 with TRBJ2-1; no firm D call. This CDR3 comprises 20 residues. Trimming took off 2 bases at V and 0 bases at J, with 23 bases between the two ends. Germline V gene sequence: CDR1 LGHDT, CDR2 YNNKEL (reference sequence). The CDR3 protein is CASSQRSNHTPLRSYNEQFF. DNA for the CDR3: TGTGCCAGCAGCCAACGGTCTAATCATACACCCCTTCGCTCCTACAATGAGCAGTTCTTC.

J is TRBJ2-7 and V is TRBV30; D tentatively fits TRBD1 or TRBD2 (5 bases each). V was cut by 4 bases and J by 5 bases, with 12 bases left in between. The CDR3 extends over 12 amino acids. CDR1 and CDR2 from the germline V gene are GTSNPN and SVGIG (reference sequence). CDR3: CAWMGVRNEQYF. CDR3 in DNA: TGTGCCTGGATGGGGGTTCGGAACGAGCAGTACTTC. Together with reference TRBV30 and TRBJ2-7, the CDR3 gives the full variable domain: SQTIHQWPATLVQPVGSPLSLECTVEGTSNPNLYWYRQAAGRGLQLLFYSVGIGQISSEVPQNLSASRPQDRQFILSSKKLLLSDSGFYLCAWMGVRNEQYFGPGTRLTVT.

The chain recombines TRBV20-1 with TRBJ1-6; D possibly corresponds to TRBD1 (6 bases). V shed 6 bases and J shed 11 bases, with 11 bases lying between them. Germline V gene sequence: CDR1 DFQATT, CDR2 SNEGSKA (reference sequence). The CDR3 has 11 amino acids. DNA for the CDR3: TGCAGTGCGCCTCAGGGGACACCCCTCCACTTT. As protein: CSAPQGTPLHF.

The J gene is TRBJ1-2, the V gene TRBV6-6; the D gene is possibly TRBD1 (6 bases). The CDR3 covers 13 residues. V lost 7 bases and J lost 4, with 13 bases in between. Looked up from germline, CDR1 is MNHNY and CDR2 is SVGAGI (reference sequence). The CDR3 protein is CASKPTGFYGYTF. The CDR3 DNA reads as TGTGCCAGCAAACCAACAGGGTTCTATGGCTACACCTTC.

At least ten counts were recorded for this clonotype. The V and J genes are TRBV13 and TRBJ2-7; D gene ambiguous. The CDR3 is made up of 13 amino acids. Germline lookup yields CDR1 PRHDT and CDR2 FYEKMQ (reference sequence). The V end was cut by 4 bases, the J end by 0 bases, with 7 bases between. The CDR3 reads CASSYHRSYEQYF. The CDR3 bases are TGTGCCAGCAGCTACCATCGCTCCTACGAGCAGTACTTC.

The chain couples TRBV6-6 to TRBJ2-4; 7 positions agree with TRBD1. Germline V gives CDR1 MNHNY, CDR2 SVGAGI (reference sequence). The length of the CDR3 is 17 residues. V trimming: 2 bases; J trimming: 0 bases; junction bases outside the gene matches: 7. The CDR3 loop is CASSYTGQSIAKNIQYF. As DNA, the CDR3 is TGTGCCAGCAGTTACACGGGACAGAGCATAGCCAAAAACATTCAGTACTTC.

The chain couples TRBV10-3 to TRBJ1-2; 7 bases agree with TRBD1. Germline V gene sequence: CDR1 ENHRY, CDR2 SYGVKD. The CDR3 runs to 15 residues. V dropped 10 bases and J dropped 0; count of bases not matched to a gene: 11. CDR3 sequence (DNA): TGTGCCACCGCTCCTTCAGGGGGAGCTAACTATGGCTACACCTTC. Translation: CATAPSGGANYGYTF.

The chain is built from TRBV7-8 and TRBJ2-1, with D possibly being TRBD1 (6 bases). This CDR3 has 13 residues. Trimming stripped 2 bases from V and 7 bases from J, with 9 bases between. CDR1 is SGHVS and CDR2 is FQNEAQ in the germline V gene. CDR3 in DNA: TGTGCCAGCAGCTTACAGGGGCCAAATGAGCAGTTCTTC. It codes for CASSLQGPNEQFF.

The chain is built from TRBV6-4 and TRBJ2-1; 7 nucleotides match TRBD2. Trimming took 6 bases from V and 6 from J; bases not matched to a gene: 11. Germline V gives CDR1 MRHNA, CDR2 SNTAGT. The CDR3 sequence is 15 residues long. The CDR3 DNA follows: TGTGCCAGCAGCGGGAGGCTTGATACCATCAATGAGCAGTTCTTC. Translating it yields CASSGRLDTINEQFF.

This clonotype was observed a few times. The V gene is TRBV10-3, the J gene TRBJ2-1; possible D gene TRBD2, 5 bases. The CDR3 loop spans 18 amino acids. Trimming shortened V by 1 base and J by 5 bases, and 21 bases separated the two germline ends. Germline V gene lookup returns CDR1 ENHRY and CDR2 SYGVKD. CDR3 protein: CAISEFKGLPPGNNEQFF. DNA of the CDR3: TGTGCCATCAGTGAGTTCAAAGGACTCCCCCCGGGGAACAATGAGCAGTTCTTC.

This clonotype was seen a handful of times. The V and J genes are TRBV2 and TRBJ1-6, with a tentative D call TRBD1 (5 bases). V was shortened by 3 bases and J by 10 bases, with 19 bases between the two germline ends. Germline-derived CDR1 and CDR2 are SNHLY and FYNNEI. This CDR3 contains 16 residues. DNA for the CDR3: TGTGCCAGCAGTGAGAGAGGGCAGGGCGTCAGGTCACCCCTCCACTTT. Translated, it gives CASSERGQGVRSPLHF.

This rearrangement joins TRBV7-9 to TRBJ2-1; D uncertain. V was shortened by 0 bases and J by 4 bases, with 10 bases between the two germline ends. CDR1 is SEHNR and CDR2 is FQNEAQ in the germline V gene (reference sequence). CDR3 length: 15 residues. Here the CDR3 DNA reads TGTGCCAGCAGCTTAGCTGGGTCAGCTTACAATGAGCAGTTCTTC. It codes for CASSLAGSAYNEQFF. Filled out from reference TRBV7-9 and TRBJ2-1, the complete variable domain reads DTGVSQNPRHKITKRGQNVTFRCDPISEHNRLYWYRQTLGQGPEFLTYFQNEAQLEKSRLLSDRFSAERPKGSFSTLEIQRTEQGDSAMYLCASSLAGSAYNEQFFGPGTRLTVL.

The chain links TRBV28 to TRBJ2-3, with D perhaps being TRBD1 or TRBD2 (5 bases each). With 2 bases removed from V and 2 bases from J, the gap between germline ends came to 17 bases. The CDR3 is 17 residues long. In germline, CDR1 is MDHEN, CDR2 SYDVKM. Here the CDR3 reads CASSLVALRGVTDTQYF. The CDR3 DNA reads as TGTGCCAGCAGTTTAGTGGCGTTGAGAGGGGTCACAGATACGCAGTATTTT.

J is TRBJ2-1 and V is TRBV3-1; TRBD1 matches at 10 bases. Germline CDR1 reads LGHDT; CDR2 reads YNNKEL (reference sequence). The trim removed 7 bases at V and 3 bases at J, leaving 6 bases unmatched. The CDR3 loop spans 15 amino acids. In DNA form, the CDR3 reads TGTGCCAGCACCCTGACAGGGGGCTTCTACAATGAGCAGTTCTTC. Its protein is CASTLTGGFYNEQFF.

This clonotype was observed a few times. The V call is TRBV15, the J call TRBJ1-2; tentative D call: TRBD1 (5 bases). The V end was cut by 0 bases, the J end by 4 bases, with 12 bases between. This CDR3 has 15 residues. Germline CDR1 LNHNV, CDR2 YYDKDF (reference sequence). The CDR3 DNA sequence: TGTGCCACCAGCAGAGACCAGGGTGGCGTCTATGGCTACACCTTC. This codes for CATSRDQGGVYGYTF.

The V and J genes are TRBV4-3 and TRBJ2-1; D may be TRBD2 (6 bases). This CDR3 is built from 15 residues. Germline lookup yields CDR1 LGHNA and CDR2 YSLEER. V shed 4 bases and J shed 5 bases, with 15 bases lying between them. The CDR3 bases are TGCGCCAGCAGCCCACGTAGGAGGGTTAACAATGAGCAGTTCTTC. Translation gives CASSPRRRVNNEQFF.

The gene calls are TRBV7-9 and TRBJ2-5, with no clear D. Near its end, the DNA agrees better with TRBJ2-7, so the J call may be wrong. The CDR3 sequence is 11 residues long. Germline lookup yields CDR1 SEHNR and CDR2 FQNEAQ (reference sequence). The CDR3 sequence: CATGIHYEQYF. The CDR3 nucleotides read TGTGCGACGGGCATTCACTACGAGCAGTACTTC.

The chain links TRBV20-1 to TRBJ2-3, with 7 bases that match TRBD2. V trimming: 4 bases; J trimming: 0 bases; junction bases outside the gene matches: 4. The CDR3 is 14 residues long. Per the germline V gene, CDR1 is DFQATT and CDR2 is SNEGSKA (reference sequence). For the CDR3, the DNA is TGCAGTGCTAAGGAGCGGGAAAGCACAGATACGCAGTATTTT. Protein sequence: CSAKERESTDTQYF.

The chain uses TRBV25-1 and TRBJ1-6; D remains unclear. Germline lookup yields CDR1 MGHDK and CDR2 SYGVNS. Trimming pared 4 bases from V and 9 bases from J, leaving 4 bases between. The CDR3 runs 11 residues. Here the CDR3 DNA reads TGTGCCAGCAGTGCGGGTTCACCCCTCCACTTT. Its translation is CASSAGSPLHF.